These 3 T cell receptor beta chains were sequenced from one sample in a study of CD8 T cells in Susac syndrome. Random hexamers were used to reverse transcribe an amount of roughly 0.5 to 1 ug RNA. A single record per CDR3 protein comes from TCRdb applying MiXCR to the immunoSEQ multiplex PCR reads. The table records approximately 120,000 distinct CDR3 sequences, 85% to 95% of them present only once. The sequenced material came from CD8+ T cells from PBMCs. The receptors derive from a human donor with multiple sclerosis.

The chain joins TRBV13 to TRBJ1-2, with D possibly TRBD1 on 5 matching bases. Trimming stripped 0 bases from V and 7 bases from J, with 9 bases between. This CDR3 contains 13 residues. CDR1 PRHDT and CDR2 FYEKMQ come from the germline V gene (reference sequence). This CDR3 reads CASSLGRVRGYTF. In DNA, the CDR3 is TGTGCCAGCAGCTTAGGCAGGGTTCGTGGCTACACCTTC.

The rearrangement uses TRBV20-1 and TRBJ2-7, with D perhaps assigned TRBD1 or TRBD2 (7 bases each). The CDR3 is 14 residues long. In germline, CDR1 is DFQATT, CDR2 SNEGSKA (reference sequence). V was clipped by 1 base and J by 3 bases, with 13 bases between them. The CDR3 reads CSARGEGALYEQYF. The CDR3 DNA sequence: TGCAGTGCTAGAGGGGAGGGGGCGCTCTACGAGCAGTACTTC.

The genes are TRBV10-1 and TRBJ2-5; 9 bases line up with TRBD1. This CDR3 spans 14 amino acids. V gave up 0 bases and J gave up 9 bases; unmatched junction bases: 5. The germline CDR1 and CDR2 sequences are WNHNN and SYGVQD (reference sequence). CDR3 residues: CASSESRDREAQYF. DNA of the CDR3: TGCGCCAGCAGTGAGTCCCGGGACAGGGAGGCCCAGTACTTC.